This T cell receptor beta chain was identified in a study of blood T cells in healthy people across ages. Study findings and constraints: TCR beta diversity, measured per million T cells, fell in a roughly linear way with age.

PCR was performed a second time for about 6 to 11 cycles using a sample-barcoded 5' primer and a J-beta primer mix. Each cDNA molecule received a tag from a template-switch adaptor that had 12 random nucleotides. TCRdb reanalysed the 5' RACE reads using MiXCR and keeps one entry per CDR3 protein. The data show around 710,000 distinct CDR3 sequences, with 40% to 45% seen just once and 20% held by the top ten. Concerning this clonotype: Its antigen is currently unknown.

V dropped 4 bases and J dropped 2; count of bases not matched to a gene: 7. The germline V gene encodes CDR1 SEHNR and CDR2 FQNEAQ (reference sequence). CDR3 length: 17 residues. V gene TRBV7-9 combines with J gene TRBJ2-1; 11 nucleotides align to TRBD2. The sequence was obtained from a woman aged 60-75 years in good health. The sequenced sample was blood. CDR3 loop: CASSSNLAGGTYNEQFF. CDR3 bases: TGTGCCAGCAGCTCCAACCTAGCGGGAGGCACCTACAATGAGCAGTTCTTC.